This T cell receptor beta chain is drawn from a study of cytomegalovirus exposure and HLA in healthy donors. Points from the study as a whole: With DRB1 most and HLA-C fewest, TCR association rates differed between HLA loci in a later analysis. The study recorded fewer than 200 TCR beta chains that were cytomegalovirus-associated. Based on reports, TCR beta sequences accurately predicted HLA-A and HLA-B alleles for most subjects. The likely origin of a cluster of highly shared sequence variants was a sequencing artifact.

The V end lost 11 bases, the J end lost 2 bases, and 15 bases lay between the germline ends. The length of the CDR3 is 13 residues. The germline gives CDR1 MDHEN, CDR2 SYDVKM. 60 Vbeta and 13 Jbeta primers were used in PCR. Clones were sequenced by immunoSEQ multiplex PCR, and TCRdb holds only the in-frame ones, with some missing. The data show 90,000 to 130,000 clones, 70% seen once. Concerning this clone: Its antigen remains unknown.

Input material: PBMCs. The gene calls are TRBV28 and TRBJ1-1, with D possibly being TRBD1 (5 bases). The source of this sequence is a man under 40 in good health and CMV-seropositive. The CDR3 sequence is CAGATATNTEAFF. CDR3 nucleotides: TGTGCCGGAGCGACAGCCACAAACACTGAAGCTTTCTTT.